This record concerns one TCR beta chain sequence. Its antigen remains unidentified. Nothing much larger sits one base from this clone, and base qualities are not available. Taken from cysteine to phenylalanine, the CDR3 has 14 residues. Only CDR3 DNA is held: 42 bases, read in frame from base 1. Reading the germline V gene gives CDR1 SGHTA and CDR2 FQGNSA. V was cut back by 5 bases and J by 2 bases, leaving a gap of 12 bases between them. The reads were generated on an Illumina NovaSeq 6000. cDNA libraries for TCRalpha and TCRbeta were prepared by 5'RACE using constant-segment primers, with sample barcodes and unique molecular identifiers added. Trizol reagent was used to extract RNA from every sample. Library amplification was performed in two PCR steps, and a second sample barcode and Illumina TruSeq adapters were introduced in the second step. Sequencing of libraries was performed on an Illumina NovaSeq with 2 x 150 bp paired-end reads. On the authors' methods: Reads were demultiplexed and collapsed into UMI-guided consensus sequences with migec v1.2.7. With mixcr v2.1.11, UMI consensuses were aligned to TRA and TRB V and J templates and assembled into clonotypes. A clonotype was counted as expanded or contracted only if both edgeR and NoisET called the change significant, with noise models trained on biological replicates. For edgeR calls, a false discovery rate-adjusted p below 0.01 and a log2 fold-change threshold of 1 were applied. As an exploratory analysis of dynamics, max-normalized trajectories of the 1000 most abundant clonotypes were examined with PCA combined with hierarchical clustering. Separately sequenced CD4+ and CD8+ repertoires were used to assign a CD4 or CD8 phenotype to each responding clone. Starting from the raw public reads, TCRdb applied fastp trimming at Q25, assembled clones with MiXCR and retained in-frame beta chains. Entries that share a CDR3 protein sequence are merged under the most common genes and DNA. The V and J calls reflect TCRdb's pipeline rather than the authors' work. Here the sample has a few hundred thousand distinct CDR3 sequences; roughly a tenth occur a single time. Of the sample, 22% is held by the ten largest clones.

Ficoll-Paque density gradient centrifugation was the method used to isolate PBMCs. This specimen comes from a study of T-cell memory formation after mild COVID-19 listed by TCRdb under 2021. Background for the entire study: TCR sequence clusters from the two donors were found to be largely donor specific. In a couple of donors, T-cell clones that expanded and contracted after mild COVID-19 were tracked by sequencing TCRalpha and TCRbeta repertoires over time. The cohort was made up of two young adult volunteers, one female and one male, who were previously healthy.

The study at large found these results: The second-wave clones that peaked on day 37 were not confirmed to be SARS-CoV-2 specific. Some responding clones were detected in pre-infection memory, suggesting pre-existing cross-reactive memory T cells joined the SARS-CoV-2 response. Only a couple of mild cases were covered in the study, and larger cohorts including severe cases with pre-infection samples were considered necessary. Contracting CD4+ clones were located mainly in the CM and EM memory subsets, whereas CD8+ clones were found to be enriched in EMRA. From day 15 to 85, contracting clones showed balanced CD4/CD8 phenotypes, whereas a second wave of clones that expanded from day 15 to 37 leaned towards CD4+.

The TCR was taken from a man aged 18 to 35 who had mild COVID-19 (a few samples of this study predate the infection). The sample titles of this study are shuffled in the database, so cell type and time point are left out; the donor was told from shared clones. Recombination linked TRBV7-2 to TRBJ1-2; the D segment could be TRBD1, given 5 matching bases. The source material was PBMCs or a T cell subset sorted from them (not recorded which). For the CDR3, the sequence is CASSAGGGNYGYTF. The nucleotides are TGTGCCAGCAGCGCCGGGGGGGGGAACTATGGCTACACCTTC. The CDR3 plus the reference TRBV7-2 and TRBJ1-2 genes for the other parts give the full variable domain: GAGVSQSPSNKVTEKGKDVELRCDPISGHTALYWYRQSLGQGLEFLIYFQGNSAPDKSGLPSDRFSAERTGGSVSTLTIQRTQQEDSAVYLCASSAGGGNYGYTFGSGTRLTVV.